The rows below give T cell receptor beta chains drawn from one sample of a study of patients and donors after allogeneic stem cell transplantation. TCRdb re-called the RT-PCR reads through MiXCR, storing one row per CDR3 protein. The sample contains about 960,000 distinct CDR3 sequences, 15% to 20% of which appear only once. Sequencing was done on a sample of blood, either unsorted or a sorted T cell fraction (not recorded which). The receptors derive from a human donor who was either an allogeneic HSCT recipient or a stem cell or donor lymphocyte infusion donor (not recorded which). It is not recorded whose cells these are; they may come from a transplant donor. The CDR3 runs from the conserved cysteine through the conserved F or W. Each record gives: V gene, J gene, clone size, CDR3 protein. Some rows mark clone size as missing; the rest say once, few, many or name a class of expanded clone.

TRBV7-8	TRBJ2-7	few	CASSLGSDFYEQYF
TRBV20-1	TRBJ2-1	.	CSAKGYSYNEQFF
TRBV3-1	TRBJ2-7	.	CASSRNSDAAYEQYF
TRBV6-1	TRBJ1-2	few	CASSHTSANYGYTF
TRBV10-3	TRBJ1-2	few	CAIRETGPYGYTF
TRBV20-1	TRBJ1-1	.	CSAQGETEAFF
TRBV2	TRBJ2-7	few	CASSVRIPPPIYEQYF
TRBV5-1	TRBJ1-6	.	CATAAAPLHF
TRBV20-1	TRBJ2-7	many	CSAVSGTQAYEQYF
TRBV2	TRBJ2-5	few	CASRGTDRETQYF
TRBV27	TRBJ1-1	few	CASSLSQLMNTEAFF
TRBV20-1	TRBJ2-7	.	CSALRGDVSYEQYF
TRBV19	TRBJ1-1	.	CASTNWVVDGTEAFF
TRBV12-3/TRBV12-4	TRBJ2-5	.	CASNLRGASQETQYF
TRBV20-1	TRBJ2-4	few	CSASSGSPKDIQYF
TRBV20-1	TRBJ2-3	few	CSARLGLAVLTDTQYF
TRBV5-1	TRBJ2-1	few	CASSWTSDHNEQFF
TRBV7-6	TRBJ1-1	.	CASSIGTGLNTEAFF
TRBV2	TRBJ2-1	.	CAGRGNYNEQFF
TRBV4-3	TRBJ1-1	.	CASSQDPIVGNTEAFF
TRBV7-9	TRBJ1-5	many	CASSIGQGNQPQHF
TRBV6-5	TRBJ2-1	.	CASSYGRRYNEQFF
TRBV9	TRBJ2-3	.	CASTGGQGRITDTQYF
TRBV10-3	TRBJ2-1	.	CAISEQGANEQFF
TRBV29-1	TRBJ2-7	many	CSVRQGDYEQYF
TRBV11-2	TRBJ2-3	.	CASSLRTSGVTDTQYF
TRBV7-3	TRBJ1-6	.	CASSLTVKAGQGRESPLHF
TRBV19	TRBJ1-5	.	CASSILGLGRGQPQHF
TRBV5-1	TRBJ1-5	.	CASSLGSLPHDQPQHF
TRBV3-1	TRBJ2-5	.	CASSQRTSGRARQETQYF
TRBV6-5	TRBJ2-3	.	CASSYAASTDTQYF
TRBV4-3	TRBJ1-1	.	CASSQVPMLMNTEAFF
TRBV20-1	TRBJ2-2	.	CSARGPPNTGELFF
TRBV12-3/TRBV12-4	TRBJ2-3	many	CASSIRTEADTQYF
TRBV24-1	TRBJ2-1	few	CATSDPGLAADNEQFF
TRBV23-1	TRBJ1-6	few	CASSQSWVLNSPLHF
TRBV5-1	TRBJ2-7	.	CASSQPRGVAYEQYF
TRBV2	TRBJ1-5	.	CASQGGTGGNQPQHF
TRBV12-3/TRBV12-4	TRBJ1-2	.	CASSLGGDLNYGYTF
TRBV24-1	TRBJ2-3	.	CATSDLAGKGTDTQYF
TRBV12-3/TRBV12-4	TRBJ1-2	many	CASSTRTDYGYTF
TRBV24-1	TRBJ2-1	.	CATSDASRVDEQFF
TRBV7-9	TRBJ1-4	.	CASSPRETDATNEKLFF
TRBV12-3/TRBV12-4	TRBJ2-3	many	CASSFGSSTDTQYF
TRBV15	TRBJ2-1	.	CATSRVRPPEQFF
TRBV4-3	TRBJ2-2	.	CASSRGFPRTGELFF
TRBV20-1	TRBJ1-2	few	CSAPPQGAGTYGYTF
TRBV10-3	TRBJ1-2	many	CAISDGGNYGYTF
TRBV28	TRBJ2-5	.	CASSPGTSGLGAQYF
TRBV12-3/TRBV12-4	TRBJ2-7	few	CASSLTGDGHEQYF
TRBV18	TRBJ2-7	many	CASSPTGGSSYEQYF